The 28 T cell receptor beta chains given below trace back to one sample, sequenced in a study of cytomegalovirus exposure and HLA in healthy donors. Measured with immunoSEQ multiplex PCR; TCRdb has only the in-frame clones, and not every one. This table holds about 160,000 clones, 86% found once. Sequenced: PBMCs. Source of these receptors: a young woman in good health and CMV-seronegative.

A remark on this clone: Other DNA sequences in the same sample also yield this CDR3. The V call is TRBV27, the J call TRBJ1-1; D might be TRBD1 (6 bases). The length of the CDR3 is 14 residues. V gave up 2 bases and J gave up 4 bases, with 11 bases separating them. Germline values: CDR1 MNHEY, CDR2 SMNVEV (reference sequence). The CDR3 nucleotides are TGTGCCAGCAGTTTAGGGGGGCGAGGCACTGAAGCTTTCTTT. Its protein is CASSLGGRGTEAFF.

This clone has only a few counts. The V and J genes are TRBV10-3 and TRBJ2-1; D remains ambiguous. Trimming cost V 10 bases and J 5 bases, with 12 bases left between them. The germline V gene has CDR1 ENHRY and CDR2 SYGVKD. The CDR3 is made up of 12 amino acids. CDR3 in DNA: TGTGCCAGCAGAATCAGGCACAATGAGCAGTTCTTC. This encodes CASRIRHNEQFF.

The CDR3 loop reads CASSLGTGDYGYTF. Written as DNA, the CDR3 is TGTGCCAGTAGCCTGGGGACAGGGGACTATGGCTACACCTTC. This sequence joins TRBV19 and TRBJ1-2; 10 bases line up with TRBD1. The CDR3 loop spans 14 amino acids. After removal of 6 bases from V and 3 bases from J, the junction contained 4 bases not matched to a gene. Germline V CDR1 and CDR2: LNHDA, SQIVND (reference sequence).

The gene calls are TRBV2 and TRBJ1-3; D gene unclear. CDR3 size: 15 residues. CDR1 is SNHLY and CDR2 is FYNNEI in the germline V gene. V was cut by 6 bases and J by 0 bases, with 12 bases left in between. The CDR3 DNA is TGTGCCAGCAGGCCGGGCCGTAACTCTGGAAACACCATATATTTT. Its protein is CASRPGRNSGNTIYF.

This rearrangement joins TRBV7-6 to TRBJ2-2; D is ambiguous. Trimming left V 2 bases short and J 1 base short, with 5 bases between. Germline V lookup: CDR1 SGHVS, CDR2 FNYEAQ. The CDR3 loop spans 14 amino acids. CDR3: CASSLWGNTGELFF. The CDR3 nucleotides are TGTGCCAGCAGCTTATGGGGGAACACCGGGGAGCTGTTTTTT.

V usage is TRBV15 and J usage is TRBJ2-3, with D uncertain. This CDR3 is 16 amino acids long. Trimming left V 0 bases short and J 0 bases short, with 10 bases between. Germline lookup yields CDR1 LNHNV and CDR2 YYDKDF (reference sequence). CDR3 nucleotide sequence: TGTGCCACCAGCAGAGATAAGATACCTAGCACAGATACGCAGTATTTT. This translates into CATSRDKIPSTDTQYF.

This clone showed up just once. J is TRBJ2-6 and V is TRBV5-6; TRBD1 or TRBD2 may be the D gene (5 bases each). Germline CDR1 reads SGHDT; CDR2 reads YYEEEE. V was clipped by 4 bases and J by 1 base, with 18 bases between them. The CDR3 has 18 amino acids. CDR3 sequence (DNA): TGTGCCAGCAGCCAGATATCCGGGACGAGATCTGGGGCCAACGTCCTGACTTTC. This codes for CASSQISGTRSGANVLTF.

The rearrangement links TRBV5-1 to TRBJ2-1; TRBD1 aligns across 9 bases. CDR3 size: 14 residues. Germline V gene lookup returns CDR1 SGHRS and CDR2 YFSETQ. V lost 4 bases, J lost 13 bases, and 12 bases stayed unmatched. CDR3 sequence: CASSLLSGQGQQFF. The CDR3 DNA is TGCGCCAGCAGCCTTCTTTCCGGACAGGGGCAACAGTTCTTC.

The V call is TRBV30, the J call TRBJ1-1; no reliable D call. This CDR3 region has 12 residues. V was shortened by 0 bases and J by 8 bases, with 10 bases between the two germline ends. Germline CDR1 GTSNPN, CDR2 SVGIG (reference sequence). DNA for the CDR3: TGTGCCTGGAGTGTACAGAGTTCCGAAGCTTTCTTT. This translates into CAWSVQSSEAFF.

This chain uses TRBV5-6 with TRBJ2-3; 7 nucleotides match TRBD1. CDR1 is SGHDT and CDR2 is YYEEEE in the germline V gene. This CDR3 comprises 14 residues. The J segment lost 6 bases and the V segment lost 4 bases, leaving 8 bases of the junction unmatched. The CDR3 DNA reads TGTGCCAGCAGCGCATCGACAGGGTCTGATACGCAGTATTTT. Translated, it gives CASSASTGSDTQYF.

The chain joins TRBV7-2 to TRBJ2-4; the match to TRBD1 covers 11 bases. Germline CDR1 SGHTA, CDR2 FQGNSA. This CDR3 region has 16 residues. V was pared by 3 bases and J by 5 bases, with 6 bases of the junction left unmatched. This CDR3 reads CASSLPPGQGENIQYF. The DNA of the CDR3 is TGTGCCAGCAGCTTGCCGCCGGGACAGGGGGAAAACATTCAGTACTTC.

This chain connects TRBV13 to TRBJ2-7, with 8 bases identical to TRBD2. The V segment lost 4 bases and the J segment 7 bases; nucleotides outside the gene matches: 9. The length of the CDR3 is 14 residues. Germline CDR1 PRHDT, CDR2 FYEKMQ (reference sequence). In nucleotides, the CDR3 is TGTGCCAGCAGCTCCATGCGGGGGGCTGAAGAGCAGTACTTC. Its protein is CASSSMRGAEEQYF.

This chain uses TRBV27 with TRBJ2-7; tentatively, D is TRBD2 (5 bases). The CDR3 consists of 15 residues. V lost 5 bases to trimming and J lost 3 bases, with 17 bases between them. CDR1 is MNHEY, CDR2 SMNVEV, per germline (reference sequence). The chain's CDR3 is CASSTRRVILYEQYF. DNA of the CDR3: TGTGCCAGCAGTACCCGGCGGGTGATACTCTACGAGCAGTACTTC.

The CDR3 DNA reads as TGTGCCAGCAGCCCTGCTCCCGGGTATGGCTACACCTTC. It encodes CASSPAPGYGYTF. The rearrangement joins TRBV7-2 to TRBJ1-2; D call uncertain. This CDR3 spans 13 amino acids. Trimming cost V 5 bases and J 5 bases, with 12 bases left between them. CDR1 and CDR2 (germline): SGHTA, FQGNSA. Looking up the rest from reference TRBV7-2 and TRBJ1-2 gives the full variable domain: GAGVSQSPSNKVTEKGKDVELRCDPISGHTALYWYRQSLGQGLEFLIYFQGNSAPDKSGLPSDRFSAERTGGSVSTLTIQRTQQEDSAVYLCASSPAPGYGYTFGSGTRLTVV.

V and J are TRBV4-2 and TRBJ1-5; 7 positions match TRBD1. Germline V lookup: CDR1 LGHNA, CDR2 YNFKEQ. After removal of 3 bases from V and 6 bases from J, the junction contained 11 bases not matched to a gene. CDR3 size: 16 residues. The CDR3 here is CASSHTRWRGLQPQHF. In DNA form, the CDR3 reads TGTGCCAGCAGCCACACTAGGTGGAGGGGGCTTCAGCCCCAGCATTTT.

This clone was picked up a small number of times. V is TRBV6-5 and J is TRBJ2-7; D uncertain. V shed 5 bases and J shed 6 bases, with 14 bases lying between them. The CDR3 has 13 residues. Germline V gives CDR1 MNHEY, CDR2 SVGAGI. CDR3 region: CASSPASIGEQYF. CDR3 in DNA: TGTGCCAGCAGTCCCGCCTCGATCGGCGAGCAGTACTTC.

The gene calls are TRBV4-3 and TRBJ2-6; unclear D gene. The germline gives CDR1 LGHNA, CDR2 YSLEER. V was pared by 0 bases and J by 0 bases, with 12 bases between. The CDR3 totals 18 residues. CDR3: CASSQERSRFSGANVLTF. The CDR3 coding sequence is TGCGCCAGCAGCCAAGAACGTTCGCGGTTCTCTGGGGCCAACGTCCTGACTTTC.

The chain is built from TRBV5-1 and TRBJ2-2, with D perhaps being TRBD1 or TRBD2 (5 bases each). Germline V gene data show CDR1 as SGHRS and CDR2 as YFSETQ. With 0 bases removed from V and 4 bases from J, the gap between germline ends came to 16 bases. The CDR3 runs 17 residues. CDR3 in amino acids: CASSLAGTRRGTGELFF. In DNA form, the CDR3 reads TGCGCCAGCAGCTTGGCCGGAACTAGAAGGGGCACCGGGGAGCTGTTTTTT.

The CDR3 spells CASSIWGDTIYF. CDR3 DNA sequence: TGTGCCAGTAGTATCTGGGGCGACACCATATATTTT. This rearrangement joins TRBV19 to TRBJ1-3; possibly TRBD1 for D (5 bases). Germline V CDR1 and CDR2: LNHDA, SQIVND (reference sequence). With 3 bases removed from V and 8 bases from J, the gap between germline ends came to 8 bases. The CDR3 is 12 amino acids.

CDR3 loop: CASSVGSLRPQHF. Written as DNA, the CDR3 is TGTGCCAGCAGTGTTGGAAGTTTGCGGCCCCAGCATTTT. The chain combines TRBV6-1 with TRBJ1-5; D is undetermined. This CDR3 has 13 amino acids. Germline V gives CDR1 MNHNS, CDR2 SASEGT. V was pared by 4 bases and J by 9 bases, with 13 bases between.

CDR3 amino acids: CASSLGGQFSYEQYF. The CDR3 DNA sequence: TGTGCCAGCAGCTTAGGCGGGCAGTTCTCCTACGAGCAGTACTTC. The chain links TRBV11-2 to TRBJ2-7; tentatively, D is TRBD2 (5 bases). V dropped 1 base and J dropped 0 bases, with 10 bases sitting between them. There are 15 residues in the CDR3. Germline V gene sequence: CDR1 SGHAT, CDR2 FQNNGV.

The CDR3 sequence: CASSHGGPEAFF. As DNA, the CDR3 is TGTGCCAGCAGCCACGGGGGACCCGAAGCTTTCTTT. The genes are TRBV14 and TRBJ1-1; tentative D call: TRBD1 (5 bases). The CDR3 is 12 amino acids. V lost 3 bases, J lost 8 bases, and 10 bases lay in between. Germline-derived CDR1 and CDR2 are SGHDN and FVKESK. The entire variable domain, with the rest obtained from reference TRBV14 and TRBJ1-1, is as follows: EAGVTQFPSHSVIEKGQTVTLRCDPISGHDNLYWYRRVMGKEIKFLLHFVKESKQDESGMPNNRFLAERTGGTYSTLKVQPAELEDSGVYFCASSHGGPEAFFGQGTRLTVV.

This chain links TRBV5-6 with TRBJ2-5, with 11 bases aligning to TRBD2. CDR3 length: 16 amino acids. Trimming cost V 4 bases and J 0 bases; bases outside gene matches: 5. Per germline, CDR1 SGHDT and CDR2 YYEEEE. CDR3 coding DNA: TGTGCCAGCAGCCGAGGGACTAGCGGATACCAAGAGACCCAGTACTTC. The encoded protein is CASSRGTSGYQETQYF.

CDR3 protein: CASSEQGGANYGYTF. The CDR3 DNA reads TGTGCCAGTAGTGAACAGGGAGGTGCCAACTATGGCTACACCTTC. The V call is TRBV19, the J call TRBJ1-2; weak D call: TRBD1 (6 bases). The CDR3 has 15 residues. V was shortened by 5 bases and J by 2 bases, with 15 bases between the two germline ends. Germline V gives CDR1 LNHDA, CDR2 SQIVND (reference sequence). The variable domain in full, completed from reference TRBV19 and TRBJ1-2, reads DGGITQSPKYLFRKEGQNVTLSCEQNLNHDAMYWYRQDPGQGLRLIYYSQIVNDFQKGDIAEGYSVSREKKESFPLTVTSAQKNPTAFYLCASSEQGGANYGYTFGSGTRLTVV.

The chain couples TRBV4-3 to TRBJ2-7; weak D call: TRBD1 (6 bases). V was cut by 4 bases and J by 2 bases, with 15 bases left in between. Germline lookup yields CDR1 LGHNA and CDR2 YSLEER. This CDR3 spans 15 amino acids. This chain's CDR3 is CASSPGTGPTYEQYF. CDR3 coding DNA: TGCGCCAGCAGCCCTGGAACAGGGCCCACCTACGAGCAGTACTTC.

This sequence joins TRBV6-6 and TRBJ2-7, with TRBD1 matching 7 bases. With 5 bases clipped from V and 2 bases from J, the junction kept 6 bases outside the gene matches. Germline loops: CDR1 MNHNY, CDR2 SVGAGI (reference sequence). This CDR3 has 14 residues. CDR3 amino acids: CASSRTGVTYEQYF. CDR3 bases: TGTGCCAGCAGTCGAACAGGGGTAACCTACGAGCAGTACTTC.

Only one count was recorded for this clone. The chain carries TRBV4-3 and TRBJ1-4, with D possibly TRBD1 on 5 matching bases. This CDR3 is 15 amino acids long. V was clipped by 5 bases and J by 14 bases, with 24 bases between them. Germline CDR1 is LGHNA and CDR2 is YSLEER. The CDR3 DNA reads as TGCGCCAGCAGCTCCCGGGCCCAGGGTGGATTAGGGCTGTTTTTT. It yields the protein CASSSRAQGGLGLFF.

This clone was seen a handful of times. The chain uses TRBV7-9 and TRBJ1-2; D remains ambiguous. Between the trimmed V and J ends, which lost 1 base and 4 bases, there was a span of 10 bases. CDR3 length: 14 residues. In germline, CDR1 is SEHNR, CDR2 FQNEAQ (reference sequence). The CDR3 sequence is CASSLVAAVYGYTF. The CDR3 nucleotides are TGTGCCAGCAGCTTAGTGGCGGCCGTCTATGGCTACACCTTC. Filled out from reference TRBV7-9 and TRBJ1-2, the complete variable domain reads DTGVSQNPRHKITKRGQNVTFRCDPISEHNRLYWYRQTLGQGPEFLTYFQNEAQLEKSRLLSDRFSAERPKGSFSTLEIQRTEQGDSAMYLCASSLVAAVYGYTFGSGTRLTVV.